A single sample is the source of the 12 T cell receptor beta chains below, sequenced in a study of control samples from healthy donors and cancer patients. Assay used: immunoSEQ multiplex PCR; TCRdb lists only in-frame clones, some missing. The table records about 120,000 clones, around 87% of them present only once. Sample: PBMCs. Receptors were obtained from an older woman with lung cancer.

The rearrangement links TRBV5-5 to TRBJ1-2; the D is unclear. CDR3 size: 8 residues. Germline CDR1 and CDR2: SGHKS and YYEKEE (reference sequence). Trimming cost V 7 bases and J 14 bases, with 9 bases left between them. The CDR3 DNA reads TGTGCCAGCTACCGACAAACCTTC. Its protein is CASYRQTF.

The V call is TRBV24-1, the J call TRBJ1-2; D uncertain. Germline CDR1 KGHDR, CDR2 SFDVKD. V was pared by 0 bases and J by 8 bases, with 9 bases between. The CDR3 contains 13 residues. The CDR3 is CATSDLSARGYTF. DNA for the CDR3: TGTGCCACCAGTGATTTGTCCGCGAGGGGCTACACCTTC.

This clone appeared once. The J gene is TRBJ2-3, the V gene TRBV7-9; 7 nucleotides match TRBD1. CDR1 is SEHNR, CDR2 FQNEAQ, per germline (reference sequence). CDR3 length: 14 amino acids. Trimming cost V 8 bases and J 5 bases; bases outside gene matches: 10. The DNA for the CDR3 is TGTGCCAGCGGAGGTACAGGGGCGATAGATACGCAGTATTTT. This codes for CASGGTGAIDTQYF.

The V and J genes are TRBV5-6 and TRBJ1-2; D uncertain. The V gene's germline CDR1 is SGHDT and CDR2 YYEEEE. The CDR3 is 16 amino acids. The V end was cut by 3 bases, the J end by 4 bases, with 19 bases between. The CDR3 reads CASSSQTGRNLYGYTF. The CDR3 DNA is TGTGCCAGCAGCTCGCAAACCGGACGGAATCTCTATGGCTACACCTTC. The full variable domain, with the rest looked up from reference TRBV5-6 and TRBJ1-2, is DAGVTQSPTHLIKTRGQQVTLRCSPKSGHDTVSWYQQALGQGPQFIFQYYEEEERQRGNFPDRFSGHQFPNYSSELNVNALLLGDSALYLCASSSQTGRNLYGYTFGSGTRLTVV.

The V call is TRBV7-3, the J call TRBJ1-2; D might be TRBD1 (6 bases). The germline V gene has CDR1 SGHTA and CDR2 FQGTGA. Trimming took off 1 base at V and 8 bases at J, with 23 bases between the two ends. CDR3 length equals 17 residues. CDR3 nucleotide sequence: TGTGCCAGCAGCTTAATTCAGGTTGGACAGACCAGTACGGGCTACACCTTC. Translated: CASSLIQVGQTSTGYTF.

The chain employs TRBV5-4 and TRBJ2-1; TRBD1 is a possible D gene (5 bases). The CDR3 is made up of 20 amino acids. V lost 1 base and J lost 0, with 23 bases in between. The germline V gene has CDR1 SGHNT and CDR2 YYREEE (reference sequence). This CDR3 is CASSLRGVTLKFSSYNEQFF. DNA for the CDR3: TGTGCCAGCAGCTTGAGGGGTGTGACATTAAAATTCAGCTCCTACAATGAGCAGTTCTTC. Based on the CDR3 plus reference TRBV5-4 and TRBJ2-1, the full variable domain is ETGVTQSPTHLIKTRGQQVTLRCSSQSGHNTVSWYQQALGQGPQFIFQYYREEENGRGNFPPRFSGLQFPNYSSELNVNALELDDSALYLCASSLRGVTLKFSSYNEQFFGPGTRLTVL.

The chain recombines TRBV5-6 with TRBJ2-7; 10 bases line up with TRBD1. Germline CDR1 and CDR2: SGHDT and YYEEEE. V shed 4 bases and J 2 bases; nucleotides not matched to a gene: 6. This CDR3 region has 15 residues. In DNA form, the CDR3 reads TGTGCCAGCAGCCTGGGACAGGGGACACCCTACGAGCAGTACTTC. This sequence encodes CASSLGQGTPYEQYF.

The rearrangement links TRBV19 to TRBJ1-4, with D maybe TRBD1 (5 bases). Trimming shortened V by 5 bases and J by 11 bases, and 12 bases separated the two germline ends. The CDR3 is 12 residues long. Germline assignment: CDR1 LNHDA and CDR2 SQIVND (reference sequence). The CDR3 is CASSETVGKLFF. CDR3 bases: TGTGCCAGTAGTGAGACAGTGGGGAAACTGTTTTTT.

This chain joins TRBV6-5 and TRBJ2-3; D ambiguous. Per the germline V gene, CDR1 is MNHEY and CDR2 is SVGAGI. With 4 bases removed from V and 2 bases from J, the gap between germline ends came to 10 bases. CDR3 length equals 14 residues. CDR3 DNA: TGTGCCAGCAGTTCCCCACGATCCACAGATACGCAGTATTTT. Protein product: CASSSPRSTDTQYF.

The chain has TRBV7-8 and TRBJ1-2; 7 nucleotides align to TRBD1. The CDR3 covers 13 residues. Germline CDR1 reads SGHVS; CDR2 reads FQNEAQ. V gave up 5 bases and J gave up 5 bases; unmatched junction bases: 5. The CDR3 DNA reads TGTGCCAGCAGCCCAGGGGGAGATTATGGCTACACCTTC. It specifies CASSPGGDYGYTF.

This clone has only a few counts. The chain is built from TRBV27 and TRBJ2-3; D tentatively reads TRBD1 or TRBD2 (5 bases each). The CDR3 is 15 residues long. Trimming took off 3 bases at V and 4 bases at J, with 14 bases between the two ends. The germline gives CDR1 MNHEY, CDR2 SMNVEV (reference sequence). CDR3 loop: CASSFSGRGADTQYF. The DNA for the CDR3 is TGTGCCAGCAGTTTTTCGGGACGGGGAGCAGATACGCAGTATTTT.

The V call is TRBV5-1, the J call TRBJ2-2; 10 nucleotides line up with TRBD1. The trim removed 6 bases at V and 6 bases at J, leaving 8 bases unmatched. Germline V gene lookup returns CDR1 SGHRS and CDR2 YFSETQ. The CDR3 length is 15 residues. CDR3: CASIRDRGHAGELFF. CDR3 nucleotides: TGCGCCAGCATACGAGACAGGGGGCATGCCGGGGAGCTGTTTTTT.